This entry is about one TCR beta chain. Germline CDR1 SQVTM, CDR2 ANQGSEA. V was trimmed by 4 bases and J by 7 bases, leaving 4 bases between them. The CDR3 loop spans 10 amino acids. The data originate from a study of T cell responses to AZD1222 COVID-19 vaccine. Produced via immunoSEQ multiplex PCR; TCRdb's table is partial and in-frame only. The sample yields more than 75,000 clones, 80% to 90% seen once. This clonotype was sampled from an adult in good health. The chain uses TRBV29-1 and TRBJ2-2; D call uncertain. The specimen comprised peripheral blood, sampled on day 0 of AZD1222 vaccination. The CDR3 region is CSVGDGELFF. The CDR3 nucleotides read TGCAGCGTTGGGGACGGGGAGCTGTTTTTT.